This T cell receptor (beta chain) was recovered during a study of metastatic and nonmetastatic thyroid tumors (dated by TCRdb to the early 2020s). Some background on the complete study: Repertoires from peripheral blood and from tumor or nodule tissue samples of malignant and benign thyroid patients were compared.

Before undergoing thyroid surgery, none of the patients had been given any kind of treatment. Using T-cell receptor beta sequencing, the study looked back at clinical samples from patients collected from the early 2010s to the late 2010s. Including cysteine and phenylalanine, the CDR3 has 14 amino acids. Only the CDR3 part of the read is kept: 42 bases, read in frame from the first base. CDR1 and CDR2 were assigned from the germline V gene as MGHRA and YSYEKL. V loses 2 bases of germline sequence and J loses 5 bases, and the interval between the two ends is 7 bases. Remarks on this clone: Its binding antigen is unknown. The sample holds no much larger clone one base away, and base qualities are not on file.

What the work shows at the level of the full study, not this receptor alone: In both blood and tumor samples, malignant tumors were reported to have significantly higher TCR beta diversity than benign nodules.

The method was PCR. The data were produced on an Illumina HiSeq 4000. High-throughput sequencing was used to profile the CDR3 region of the TCR beta-chain in every patient. Per the original workflow: The researchers built a classifier to tell apart papillary thyroid cancer patients with distant metastasis, based on CDR3 differences among clinicopathological groups. Repertoire diversity was assessed with the Shannon index, and tumor-blood repertoire similarity with the Morisita-Horn index. TCRdb passed the public sequencing reads through fastp at Q25 and MiXCR, retaining productive beta sequences. These V and J calls rely on TCRdb rather than the paper's analysis. This sample comprises under 45,000 clones, over 15% of them detected only once. Roughly 15% of the sample is held by the ten biggest clonotypes.

What was sequenced was tumor tissue. The sequence joins TRBV4-1 to TRBJ1-6; a tentative D call is TRBD1 (6 bases match). This TCR derives from a female donor with papillary thyroid cancer or a benign thyroid nodule (not recorded which). Some clones in this sample may be carry-over from other donors' samples. In nucleotide form, the sequence is TGCGCCAGCAGCCAAACAGGGAATAATTCACCCCTCCACTTT. Translated, this is CASSQTGNNSPLHF.